These 16 T cell receptor beta chains originate from one sample sequenced in a study of cytomegalovirus exposure and HLA in healthy donors. This PCR relied on a set of 60 Vbeta primers and 13 Jbeta primers. Here immunoSEQ multiplex PCR was the method, and the copy in TCRdb shows in-frame clones only, minus some. The table records approximately 100,000 clones, less than 80% of them present only once. Sequenced: PBMCs. The origin of the receptors is a young man in good health and CMV-seropositive.

V gene TRBV4-1 combines with J gene TRBJ1-6; the D gene is possibly TRBD1 (6 bases). In germline, CDR1 is MGHRA, CDR2 YSYEKL. The CDR3 is 10 amino acids. Trimming cost V 8 bases and J 10 bases, with 6 bases left between them. The CDR3 sequence: CASGGSPLHF. CDR3 sequence (DNA): TGCGCCAGCGGGGGCTCACCCCTCCACTTT.

This chain links TRBV2 with TRBJ2-7, with D possibly being TRBD2 (6 bases). Germline lookup yields CDR1 SNHLY and CDR2 FYNNEI. CDR3 length: 15 amino acids. With 4 bases removed from V and 4 bases from J, the gap between germline ends came to 17 bases. The CDR3 DNA is TGTGCCAGCAGTGTCGTTTGGACTACCAGATACGAGCAGTACTTC. Translated: CASSVVWTTRYEQYF. The full variable domain, rest sourced from reference TRBV2 and TRBJ2-7, is EPEVTQTPSHQVTQMGQEVILRCVPISNHLYFYWYRQILGQKVEFLVSFYNNEISEKSEIFDDQFSVERPDGSNFTLKIRSTKLEDSAMYFCASSVVWTTRYEQYFGPGTRLTVT.

This chain joins TRBV5-5 and TRBJ2-3; D is undetermined. Germline V gene lookup returns CDR1 SGHKS and CDR2 YYEKEE (reference sequence). V lost 3 bases and J 0 bases, leaving 8 bases between the germline ends. There are 14 residues in the CDR3. For the CDR3, the DNA is TGTGCCAGCAGCTCCCCTTTTAGCACAGATACGCAGTATTTT. This gives the protein CASSSPFSTDTQYF.

As for this clone: Other DNA sequences in this specimen translate into the identical CDR3. J is TRBJ2-5 and V is TRBV20-1; tentative D call: TRBD2 (6 bases). The CDR3 is 11 residues long. Germline CDR1 is DFQATT and CDR2 is SNEGSKA (reference sequence). The V gene lost 5 bases and the J gene lost 5 bases, with 9 bases spanning the gap. CDR3 amino acids: CSAPRGETQYF. The CDR3 bases are TGCAGTGCTCCACGGGGGGAGACCCAGTACTTC.

The chain uses TRBV25-1 and TRBJ2-1; D unclear. Germline loops: CDR1 MGHDK, CDR2 SYGVNS. CDR3 length: 11 amino acids. The ends were cut back, 5 bases at V and 4 bases at J, with 3 bases in the middle. The CDR3 sequence: CASSLYNEQFF. DNA of the CDR3: TGTGCCAGCAGTCTTTACAATGAGCAGTTCTTC.

This clone occurred a few times. V usage is TRBV4-1 and J usage is TRBJ1-2; D remains unclear. V shed 1 base and J shed 8 bases, with 11 bases lying between them. CDR1 is MGHRA, CDR2 YSYEKL, per germline. The CDR3 runs to 13 residues. CDR3 nucleotides: TGCGCCAGCAGCCAAGCGCATGAAAGCGGCTACACCTTC. It specifies CASSQAHESGYTF.

This clone was observed a few times. The genes are TRBV12-5 and TRBJ1-1, with D possibly being TRBD1 (6 bases). The CDR3 loop spans 12 amino acids. From germline, CDR1 is LGHNT and CDR2 FRNRAP. Trimming took off 1 base at V and 11 bases at J, with 11 bases between the two ends. The CDR3 spells CASGLAGQRAFF. As DNA, the CDR3 is TGTGCTAGTGGTTTGGCCGGACAGAGGGCTTTCTTT.

The table lists this clone with a few counts. This chain uses TRBV6-1 with TRBJ2-7; TRBD2 agrees at 7 bases. Germline assignment: CDR1 MNHNS and CDR2 SASEGT. This CDR3 has 18 residues. J lost 2 bases, V lost 0 bases, and 13 bases had no gene match. CDR3 nucleotides: TGTGCCAGCAGTGAAGCGCTTCTGGCGGGGGATCCCGCCTACGAGCAGTACTTC. Translating gives CASSEALLAGDPAYEQYF.

The chain carries TRBV7-6 and TRBJ1-6; unclear D gene. This CDR3 is 17 amino acids long. V lost 5 bases and J lost 7, with 21 bases in between. Looked up from germline, CDR1 is SGHVS and CDR2 is FNYEAQ. In DNA form, the CDR3 reads TGTGCCAGCAGCCCACTTGTAGGAGGTCGCCCGAATTCACCCCTCCACTTT. Translating it yields CASSPLVGGRPNSPLHF.

The chain carries TRBV5-8 and TRBJ1-4, with TRBD1 matching 9 bases. Per germline, CDR1 SGHTS and CDR2 YDEGEE. Losses at the gene ends were 3 bases for V and 2 bases for J; bases not matched to a gene: 2. The CDR3 has 15 residues. CDR3 in amino acids: CASSSQGATNEKLFF. CDR3 DNA sequence: TGTGCCAGCAGCTCACAGGGGGCGACTAATGAAAAACTGTTTTTT.

The rearrangement joins TRBV6-9 to TRBJ2-7, with D maybe TRBD2 (5 bases). The CDR3 is 15 residues long. CDR1 and CDR2 (germline): MNHGY, SVAAGI. The ends were cut back, 4 bases at V and 4 bases at J, with 17 bases in the middle. CDR3 DNA sequence: TGTGCCAGCAGTTCCCCGAGAGGGTCCACTTACGAGCAGTACTTC. This encodes CASSSPRGSTYEQYF.

Only a few counts were recorded for this clone. The chain employs TRBV7-9 and TRBJ1-6, with D maybe TRBD1 (6 bases). From germline, CDR1 is SEHNR and CDR2 FQNEAQ (reference sequence). CDR3 length equals 15 residues. V shed 6 bases and J shed 7 bases, with 16 bases lying between them. DNA of the CDR3: TGTGCCAGCAGACGGACAGAAGGCGCCAATTCACCCCTCCACTTT. Translation: CASRRTEGANSPLHF.

This clone turned up a few times. V is TRBV10-2 and J is TRBJ2-5; TRBD2 aligns across 9 bases. V lost 7 bases to trimming and J lost 1 base; unmatched junction nucleotides: 7. The CDR3 totals 15 residues. From germline, CDR1 is WSHSY and CDR2 SAAADI. The DNA of the CDR3 is TGCGCCAGCAAGCCTGGCGGGGGGGCCCAAGAGACCCAGTACTTC. This encodes CASKPGGGAQETQYF.

The CDR3 is CASSYAPQGSYGYTF. The CDR3 DNA is TGTGCCAGCAGTTACGCTCCACAGGGGAGCTATGGCTACACCTTC. The chain joins TRBV6-5 to TRBJ1-2, with 7 bases that match TRBD1. With 2 bases clipped from V and 4 bases from J, the junction kept 7 bases outside the gene matches. In germline, CDR1 is MNHEY, CDR2 SVGAGI. This CDR3 contains 15 residues.

In this sample, this clone turned up a few times. The chain recombines TRBV5-1 with TRBJ2-3; 9 bases line up with TRBD2. V gave up 7 bases and J gave up 6 bases; unmatched junction bases: 12. CDR1 is SGHRS, CDR2 YFSETQ, per germline. CDR3 size: 15 residues. The CDR3 DNA is TGCGCCAGCGTCAAGCGGGGGGCGGAGGAGGATACGCAGTATTTT. Protein sequence: CASVKRGAEEDTQYF.

This clone was found a few times. V and J are TRBV10-3 and TRBJ2-1, with TRBD2 identical over 12 bases. The length of the CDR3 is 13 residues. Germline V gene lookup returns CDR1 ENHRY and CDR2 SYGVKD. V lost 7 bases and J lost 7; bases outside the gene matches: 2. This CDR3 reads CAIMGLAGNEQFF. The CDR3 nucleotides read TGTGCCATCATGGGACTAGCGGGTAATGAGCAGTTCTTC.